The source of this TCR beta chain is a study of blood T cells in healthy people across ages. Study context: When template switching was applied, about one barcoded beta molecule was captured per two T cells. Whole-study results and caveats: The study could not conclusively compare naive and antigen-experienced cells, given its unsorted PBMCs. Age brought a roughly linear fall in TCR beta diversity measured per million T cells.

In regard to this clonotype: Its antigen remains unknown.

PCR was performed a second time for about 6 to 12 cycles using a sample-barcoded 5' primer and a J-beta primer mix. CDR3-containing paired-end reads numbered at least 2.5 million in each sample. TCRdb re-called the 5' RACE reads through MiXCR, storing one row per CDR3 protein. Among approximately 830,000 distinct CDR3 sequences listed, 62% were seen once. The sequence was obtained from a man aged 25 to 40 in good health. Specimen: blood.

CDR3 sequence (DNA): TGTGCCAGCAGTCCGCCTTGGATCTCTGGGGCCAACGTCCTGACTTTC. This sequence encodes CASSPPWISGANVLTF. This chain uses TRBV28 with TRBJ2-6; unclear D gene. Trimming pared 5 bases from V and 0 bases from J, leaving 11 bases between. The CDR3 covers 16 residues. Germline assignment: CDR1 MDHEN and CDR2 SYDVKM.